The subject of this entry is one T cell receptor beta chain. There is no known antigen for this receptor. Base qualities were left out, and no much larger clone turns up one base away. These data are taken from a study of CD8 T cells in Susac syndrome (dated by TCRdb to between 2017 and 2020). Background for the entire study: Whether CD8+ T cell activation and differentiation in Susac syndrome was antigen driven was tested using repertoire sequencing.

RNA was extracted using the RNeasy kit, and about 0.5 to 1 microgram was reverse transcribed with random hexamers. The immunoSEQ multiplex PCR assay, covering 54 Vbeta and 13 Jbeta segments, was used to amplify TCR beta CDR3 regions. PCR amplification bias was corrected using a synthetic template baseline for primer optimization and computational correction. The study's own analysis went as follows. Reads were annotated to V, D and J genes per IMGT and analyzed with immunoSEQ Analyzer, keeping only productive sequences. Clonality was computed as one minus Shannon entropy normalized by log2 of the number of productive unique sequences. For each patient and control, public and private clones were evaluated within the 100 most prevalent clones. Susac-specific clones were defined as absent from healthy and MS cohorts, around 1,000 published viral clones and other ImmuneACCESS disease sequences. In TCRdb, the public reads were trimmed at Q25 with fastp and aligned with MiXCR, with productive beta chains retained. Under each unique CDR3 protein, matching rows form one entry showing the most common genes and DNA. The V and J calls were determined by TCRdb, not by the authors. Within this sample are 150,000 to 200,000 distinct CDR3 sequences, with approximately 93% of them counted one time only. Approximately 0.098% of the sample is in the top ten clones.

Peripheral blood CD8+ and CD4+ T cells from healthy donors, Susac syndrome patients and multiple sclerosis patients were profiled by high-throughput TCR beta sequencing. Healthy donors were included as age- and sex-matched controls. CD8+ TEMRA cells were enriched by FACS, while bulk CD8+ and CD4+ T cells were purified by magnetic negative isolation. Blood was collected in EDTA tubes and processed within 24 hours, with PBMCs isolated through density gradient centrifugation. PBMCs intended for TCR sequencing were cryopreserved in liquid nitrogen and thawed later in a water bath at 37 degrees C. Purity of sorted or isolated CD4+, CD8+ and CD8+ TEMRA cells was at least 90%. What the research found in general, with its limitations: The number of individuals in the TCR sequencing and HLA analysis was acknowledged as relatively small.

The CDR3 covers 16 residues, taking in both the cysteine and the phenylalanine. Here the CDR3 DNA is all that survives: 48 bases in frame from base 1. V is pared back by 1 base and J by 0 bases, with 12 bases lying between the germline termini. CDR1 MGHRA and CDR2 YSYEKL were looked up in the germline V gene. The sequence links TRBV4-1 to TRBJ1-2; a tentative D call is TRBD1 (5 bases match). The receptor was derived from a human donor in good health. The material sequenced was CD4+ T cells from PBMCs. The nucleotide sequence is given as TGCGCCAGCAGCCAAGTTACGGGGCATTCTAACTATGGCTACACCTTC. It translates as CASSQVTGHSNYGYTF.